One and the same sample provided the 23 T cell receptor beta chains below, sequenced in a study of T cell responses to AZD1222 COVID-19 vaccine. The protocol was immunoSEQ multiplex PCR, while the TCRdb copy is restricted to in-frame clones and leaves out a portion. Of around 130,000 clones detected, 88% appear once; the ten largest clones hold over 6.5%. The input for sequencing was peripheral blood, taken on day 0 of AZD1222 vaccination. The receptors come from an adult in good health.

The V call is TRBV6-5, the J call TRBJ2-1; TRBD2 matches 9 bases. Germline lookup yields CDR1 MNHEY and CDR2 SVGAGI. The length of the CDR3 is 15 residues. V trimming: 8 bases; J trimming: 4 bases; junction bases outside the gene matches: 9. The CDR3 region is CASALGLAVYNEQFF. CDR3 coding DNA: TGTGCCAGCGCGCTGGGACTAGCTGTATACAATGAGCAGTTCTTC.

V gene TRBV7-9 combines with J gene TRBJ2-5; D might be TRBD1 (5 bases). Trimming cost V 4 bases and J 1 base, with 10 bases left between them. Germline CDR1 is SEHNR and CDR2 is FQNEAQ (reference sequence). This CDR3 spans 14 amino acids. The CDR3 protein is CASSSRQLQETQYF. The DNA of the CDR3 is TGTGCCAGCAGCTCCCGACAGCTCCAAGAGACCCAGTACTTC.

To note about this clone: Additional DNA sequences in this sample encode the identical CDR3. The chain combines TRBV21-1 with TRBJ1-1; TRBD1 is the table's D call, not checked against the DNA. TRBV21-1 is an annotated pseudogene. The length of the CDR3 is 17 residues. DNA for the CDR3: TGTGCCAGCAGCAAAATAAAGGTGACAGGGGCTCCTTCTGAAGCTTTTTTT. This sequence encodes CASSKIKVTGAPSEAFF.

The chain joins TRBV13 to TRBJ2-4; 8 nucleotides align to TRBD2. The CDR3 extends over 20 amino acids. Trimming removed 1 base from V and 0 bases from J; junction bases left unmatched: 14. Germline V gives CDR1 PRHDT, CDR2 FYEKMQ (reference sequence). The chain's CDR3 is CASSLVTSGSSRLAKNIQYF. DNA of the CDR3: TGTGCCAGCAGCTTAGTCACTAGCGGATCTTCCAGGCTAGCCAAAAACATTCAGTACTTC.

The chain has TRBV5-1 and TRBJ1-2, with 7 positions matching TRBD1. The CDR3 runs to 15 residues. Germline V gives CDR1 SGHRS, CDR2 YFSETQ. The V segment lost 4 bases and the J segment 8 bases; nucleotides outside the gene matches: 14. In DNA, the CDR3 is TGCGCCAGCAGCCAACAGACAGGGCCCATGAAGGGCTACACCTTC. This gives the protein CASSQQTGPMKGYTF.

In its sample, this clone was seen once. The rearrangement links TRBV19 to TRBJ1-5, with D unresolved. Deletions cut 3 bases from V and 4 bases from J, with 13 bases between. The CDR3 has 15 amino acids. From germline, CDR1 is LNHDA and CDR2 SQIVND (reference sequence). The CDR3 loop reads CASSMGSHGNQPQHF. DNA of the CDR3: TGTGCCAGTAGTATGGGGTCGCACGGTAATCAGCCCCAGCATTTT.

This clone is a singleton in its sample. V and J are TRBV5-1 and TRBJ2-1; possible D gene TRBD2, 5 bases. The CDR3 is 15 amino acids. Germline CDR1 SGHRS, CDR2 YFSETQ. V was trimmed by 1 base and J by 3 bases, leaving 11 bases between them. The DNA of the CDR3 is TGCGCCAGCAGCTTGAAGCAGGACTTCTACAATGAGCAGTTCTTC. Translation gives CASSLKQDFYNEQFF.

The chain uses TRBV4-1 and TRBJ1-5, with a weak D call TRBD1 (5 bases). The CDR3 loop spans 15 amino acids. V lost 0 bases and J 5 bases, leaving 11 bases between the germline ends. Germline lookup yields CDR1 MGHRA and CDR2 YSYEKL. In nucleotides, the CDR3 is TGCGCCAGCAGCCAAGAGCCCCGGGGACATCAGCCCCAGCATTTT. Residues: CASSQEPRGHQPQHF.

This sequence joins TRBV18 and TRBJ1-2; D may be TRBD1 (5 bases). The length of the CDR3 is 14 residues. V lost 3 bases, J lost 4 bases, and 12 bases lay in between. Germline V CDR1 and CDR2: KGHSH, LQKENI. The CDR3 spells CASSPPTESYGYTF. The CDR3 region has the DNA TGTGCCAGCTCACCGCCGACAGAGAGCTATGGCTACACCTTC.

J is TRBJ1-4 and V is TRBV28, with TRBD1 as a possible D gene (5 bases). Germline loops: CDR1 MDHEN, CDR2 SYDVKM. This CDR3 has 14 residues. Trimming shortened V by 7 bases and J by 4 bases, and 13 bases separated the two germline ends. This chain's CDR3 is CASTVGALNEKLFF. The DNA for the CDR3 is TGTGCCAGCACTGTCGGGGCTCTTAATGAAAAACTGTTTTTT. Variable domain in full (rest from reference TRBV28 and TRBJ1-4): DVKVTQSSRYLVKRTGEKVFLECVQDMDHENMFWYRQDPGLGLRLIYFSYDVKMKEKGDIPEGYSVSREKKERFSLILESASTNQTSMYLCASTVGALNEKLFFGSGTQLSVL.

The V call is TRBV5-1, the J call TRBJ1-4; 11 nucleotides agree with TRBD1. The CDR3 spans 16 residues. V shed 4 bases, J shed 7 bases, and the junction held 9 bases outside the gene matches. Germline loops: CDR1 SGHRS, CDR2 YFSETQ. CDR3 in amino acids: CASSPTGQGASEKLFF. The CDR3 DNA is TGCGCCAGCAGCCCGACCGGACAGGGGGCTAGTGAAAAACTGTTTTTT.

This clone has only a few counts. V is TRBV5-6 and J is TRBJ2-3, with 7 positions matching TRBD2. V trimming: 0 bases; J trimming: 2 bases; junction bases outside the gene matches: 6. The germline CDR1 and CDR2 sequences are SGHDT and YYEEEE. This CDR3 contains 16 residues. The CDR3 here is CASSLVASGPTDTQYF. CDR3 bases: TGTGCCAGCAGCTTGGTGGCTAGCGGCCCCACAGATACGCAGTATTTT.

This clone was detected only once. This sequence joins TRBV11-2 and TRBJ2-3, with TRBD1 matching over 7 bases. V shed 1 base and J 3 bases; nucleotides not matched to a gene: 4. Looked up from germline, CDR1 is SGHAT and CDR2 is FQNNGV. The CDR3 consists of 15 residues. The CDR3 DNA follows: TGTGCCAGCAGCTTAGGTAGACAGGGAACAGATACGCAGTATTTT. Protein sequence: CASSLGRQGTDTQYF. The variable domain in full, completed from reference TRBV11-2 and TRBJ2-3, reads EAGVAQSPRYKIIEKRQSVAFWCNPISGHATLYWYQQILGQGPKLLIQFQNNGVVDDSQLPKDRFSAERLKGVDSTLKIQPAKLEDSAVYLCASSLGRQGTDTQYFGPGTRLTVL.

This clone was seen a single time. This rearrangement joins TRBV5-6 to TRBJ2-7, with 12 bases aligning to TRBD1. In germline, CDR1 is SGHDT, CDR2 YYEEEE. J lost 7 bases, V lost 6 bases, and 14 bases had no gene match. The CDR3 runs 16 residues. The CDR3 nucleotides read TGTGCCAGCATCCCATCGACGGGACAGGGGGCATGGGAGCAGTACTTC. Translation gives CASIPSTGQGAWEQYF.

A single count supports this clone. Written as DNA, the CDR3 is TGTGCCAGCAGTTACAAGTCGGGCAATCGCGAGCAGTACTTC. Its protein is CASSYKSGNREQYF. The chain joins TRBV6-5 to TRBJ2-7, with D unresolved. The CDR3 consists of 14 residues. Trimming shortened V by 2 bases and J by 6 bases, and 14 bases separated the two germline ends. Germline CDR1 and CDR2: MNHEY and SVGAGI.

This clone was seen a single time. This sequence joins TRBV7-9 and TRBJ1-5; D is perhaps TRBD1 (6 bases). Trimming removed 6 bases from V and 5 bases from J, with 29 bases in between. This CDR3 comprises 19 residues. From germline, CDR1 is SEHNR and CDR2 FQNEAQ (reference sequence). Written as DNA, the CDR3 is TGTGCCAGCAGTTCCGGGTGGGGACACCCACTCCGGGGGGATCAGCCCCAGCATTTT. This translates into CASSSGWGHPLRGDQPQHF.

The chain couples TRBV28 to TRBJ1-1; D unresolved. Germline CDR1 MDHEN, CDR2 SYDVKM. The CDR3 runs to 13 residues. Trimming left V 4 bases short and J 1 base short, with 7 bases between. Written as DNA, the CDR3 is TGTGCCAGCAGTTCTCCCCCGAACACTGAAGCTTTCTTT. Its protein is CASSSPPNTEAFF.

The CDR3 bases are TGTGCCAGCTCACCACAGGGACAGCTAGCTAGGTGGGCCCAGCATTTT. Translated: CASSPQGQLARWAQHF. The genes are TRBV18 and TRBJ1-5; 7 nucleotides line up with TRBD1. The trim removed 1 base at V and 11 bases at J, leaving 14 bases unmatched. The germline V gene encodes CDR1 KGHSH and CDR2 LQKENI. There are 16 residues in the CDR3. Variable domain in full (rest from reference TRBV18 and TRBJ1-5): NAGVMQNPRHLVRRRGQEARLRCSPMKGHSHVYWYRQLPEEGLKFMVYLQKENIIDESGMPKERFSAEFPKEGPSILRIQQVVRGDSAAYFCASSPQGQLARWAQHFGDGTRLSIL.

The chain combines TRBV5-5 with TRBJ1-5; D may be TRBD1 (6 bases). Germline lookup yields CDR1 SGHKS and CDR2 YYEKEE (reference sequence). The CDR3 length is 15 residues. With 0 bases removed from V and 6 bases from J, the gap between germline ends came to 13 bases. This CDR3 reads CASSLEGGVGQPQHF. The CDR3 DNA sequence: TGTGCCAGCAGCTTGGAAGGGGGGGTTGGTCAGCCCCAGCATTTT.

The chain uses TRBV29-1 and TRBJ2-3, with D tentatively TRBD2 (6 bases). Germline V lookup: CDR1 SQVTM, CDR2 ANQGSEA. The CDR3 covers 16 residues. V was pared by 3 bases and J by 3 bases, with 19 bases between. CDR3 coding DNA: TGCAGCGTTGATGGAGGGGTAGCGGCCATTACAGATACGCAGTATTTT. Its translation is CSVDGGVAAITDTQYF.

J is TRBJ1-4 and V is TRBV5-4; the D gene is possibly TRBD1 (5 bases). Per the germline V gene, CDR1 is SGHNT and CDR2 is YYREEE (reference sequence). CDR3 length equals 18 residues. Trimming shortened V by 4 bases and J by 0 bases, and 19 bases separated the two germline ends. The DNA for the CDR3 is TGTGCCAGCAGCGTGATGGAGACAGACGGGGCAACTAATGAAAAACTGTTTTTT. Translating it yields CASSVMETDGATNEKLFF. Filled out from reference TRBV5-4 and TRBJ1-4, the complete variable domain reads ETGVTQSPTHLIKTRGQQVTLRCSSQSGHNTVSWYQQALGQGPQFIFQYYREEENGRGNFPPRFSGLQFPNYSSELNVNALELDDSALYLCASSVMETDGATNEKLFFGSGTQLSVL.

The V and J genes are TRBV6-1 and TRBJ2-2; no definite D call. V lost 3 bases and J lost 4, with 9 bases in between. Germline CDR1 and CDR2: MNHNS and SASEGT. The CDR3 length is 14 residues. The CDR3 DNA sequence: TGTGCCAGCAGTGAGAGGTCGGGCACCGGGGAGCTGTTTTTT. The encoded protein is CASSERSGTGELFF.

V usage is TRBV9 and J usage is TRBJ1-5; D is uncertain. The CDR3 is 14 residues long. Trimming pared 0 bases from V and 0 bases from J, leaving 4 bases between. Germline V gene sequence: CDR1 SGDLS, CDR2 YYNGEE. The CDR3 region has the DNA TGTGCCAGCAGCGTAGACAGTAGCAATCAGCCCCAGCATTTT. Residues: CASSVDSSNQPQHF.